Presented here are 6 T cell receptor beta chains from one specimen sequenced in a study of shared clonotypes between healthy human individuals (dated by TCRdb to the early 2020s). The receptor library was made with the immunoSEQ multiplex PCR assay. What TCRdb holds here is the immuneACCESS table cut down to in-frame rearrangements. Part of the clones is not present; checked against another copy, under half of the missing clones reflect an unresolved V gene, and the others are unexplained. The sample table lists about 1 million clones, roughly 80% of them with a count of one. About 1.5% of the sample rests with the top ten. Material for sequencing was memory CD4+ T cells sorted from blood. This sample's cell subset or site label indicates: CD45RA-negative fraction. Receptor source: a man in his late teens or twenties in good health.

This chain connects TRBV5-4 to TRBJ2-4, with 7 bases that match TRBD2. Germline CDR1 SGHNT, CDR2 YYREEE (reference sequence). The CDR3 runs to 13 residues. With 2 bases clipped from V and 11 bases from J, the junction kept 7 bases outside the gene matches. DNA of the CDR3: TGTGCCAGCAGCTTAGAAGAGGGAGGGTTTCAGTACTTC. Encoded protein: CASSLEEGGFQYF.

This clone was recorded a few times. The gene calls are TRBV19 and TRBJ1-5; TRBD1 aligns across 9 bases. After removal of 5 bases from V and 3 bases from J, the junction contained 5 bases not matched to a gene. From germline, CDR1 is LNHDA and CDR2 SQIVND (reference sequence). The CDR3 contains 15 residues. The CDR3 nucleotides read TGTGCCAGTAGTCTCGGACAGGGGTACAATCAGCCCCAGCATTTT. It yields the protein CASSLGQGYNQPQHF.

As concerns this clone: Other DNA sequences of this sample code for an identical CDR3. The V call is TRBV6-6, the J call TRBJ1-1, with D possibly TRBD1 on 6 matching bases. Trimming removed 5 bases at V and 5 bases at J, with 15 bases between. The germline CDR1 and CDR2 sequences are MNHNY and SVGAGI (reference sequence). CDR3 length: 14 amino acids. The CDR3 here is CASSSTGRGTEAFF. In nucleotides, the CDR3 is TGTGCCAGCAGTAGCACAGGGCGGGGGACTGAAGCTTTCTTT.

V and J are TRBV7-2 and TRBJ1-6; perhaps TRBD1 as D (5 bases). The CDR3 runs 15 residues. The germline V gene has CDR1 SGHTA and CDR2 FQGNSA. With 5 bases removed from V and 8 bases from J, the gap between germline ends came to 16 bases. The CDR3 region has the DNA TGTGCCAGCAGCCCCCGTCAGGGAGTATATTCACCCCTCCACTTT. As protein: CASSPRQGVYSPLHF.

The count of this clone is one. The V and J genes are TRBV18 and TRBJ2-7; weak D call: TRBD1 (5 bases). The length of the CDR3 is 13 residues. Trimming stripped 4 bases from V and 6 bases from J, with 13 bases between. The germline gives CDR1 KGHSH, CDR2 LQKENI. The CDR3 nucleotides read TGTGCCAGCTCACTAGAGCAGGGTATCGAGCAGTACTTC. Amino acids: CASSLEQGIEQYF. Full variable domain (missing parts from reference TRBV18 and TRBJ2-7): NAGVMQNPRHLVRRRGQEARLRCSPMKGHSHVYWYRQLPEEGLKFMVYLQKENIIDESGMPKERFSAEFPKEGPSILRIQQVVRGDSAAYFCASSLEQGIEQYFGPGTRLTVT.

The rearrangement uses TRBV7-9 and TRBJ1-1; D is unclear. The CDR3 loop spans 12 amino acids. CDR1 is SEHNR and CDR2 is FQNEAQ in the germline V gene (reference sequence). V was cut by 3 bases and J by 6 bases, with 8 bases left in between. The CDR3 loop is CASSFNGPEAFF. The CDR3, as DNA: TGTGCCAGCAGCTTTAATGGGCCTGAAGCTTTCTTT.